This T cell receptor (beta chain) was found in a study of PD-L1 blockade in urothelial cancer. The germline V gene has CDR1 SGHTA and CDR2 FQGNSA. This CDR3 has 14 residues. V was shortened by 3 bases and J by 2 bases, with 7 bases between the two germline ends. Regarding time point: pretreatment peripheral blood. Samples were collected from each patient before treatment and during treatment. Each patient gave between 1 and 8 of them in total. This table comes from immunoSEQ multiplex PCR, and its TCRdb copy is limited to in-frame clones, with some not included. The data hold approximately 47,000 clones, with approximately 78% observed a single time.

Sample: PBMCs, taken around atezolizumab (anti-PD-L1) treatment. This receptor was obtained from a man aged 50-59 years with urothelial cancer. V and J are TRBV7-2 and TRBJ2-2; D unresolved. The chain's CDR3 is CASSFQLNTGELFF. The CDR3 bases are TGTGCCAGCAGCTTCCAACTAAACACCGGGGAGCTGTTTTTT.